A selection of T cell receptor beta chains follows, all from one sample in a study of radiotherapy plus CTLA-4 blockade in lung cancer. Generated by immunoSEQ multiplex PCR, the TCRdb table keeps only in-frame clones and is missing some. The sample has about 44,000 clones; more than 70% are singletons. This specimen consisted of peripheral blood, obtained from a patient treated with radiotherapy plus ipilimumab. The receptors shown here come from a human donor with non-small cell lung cancer whose response to radiotherapy plus ipilimumab could not be evaluated. Each CDR3 is given with its conserved first and last residue. D genes are given only for firm matches. Not all rows give a size; the values are once, few, many and, for expanded clones, a class.

CDR3 | DNA | D | J | size | V
CASTKSGAYEQYF | TGTGCCAGCACTAAGAGCGGGGCCTACGAGCAGTACTTC | TRBD2 | TRBJ2-7 | NA | TRBV6-1
CAWSPSPLSSYEQYF | TGTGCCTGGAGTCCCTCTCCCCTTAGCTCCTACGAGCAGTACTTC | NA | TRBJ2-7 | NA | TRBV30
CASSADRGSSPLHF | TGTGCCAGCAGTGCAGACAGGGGTTCTTCACCCCTCCACTTT | TRBD1 | TRBJ1-6 | NA | TRBV2
CASKGLRGGPDTQYF | TGTGCCAGCAAAGGACTAAGAGGAGGACCAGATACGCAGTATTTT | NA | TRBJ2-3 | NA | TRBV7-2
CASSLSRTGTNEQFF | TGTGCCAGCAGCCTCTCGCGGACAGGGACGAATGAGCAGTTCTTC | TRBD1 | TRBJ2-1 | few | TRBV11-1
CASTRTVANYGYTF | TGTGCCAGCACCCGGACAGTTGCTAACTATGGCTACACCTTC | NA | TRBJ1-2 | NA | TRBV6-5
CASSRDTANQPQHF | TGTGCCAGCAGCCGGGACACGGCAAATCAGCCCCAGCATTTT | NA | TRBJ1-5 | NA | TRBV7-9
CAWSPTSGDTEAFF | TGTGCCTGGAGCCCGACCTCCGGGGACACTGAAGCTTTCTTT | NA | TRBJ1-1 | NA | TRBV30
CASSWGGGANTGELFF | TGCGCCAGCAGCTGGGGGGGAGGCGCGAACACCGGGGAGCTGTTTTTT | TRBD2 | TRBJ2-2 | once | TRBV5-1
CASSPGTGFYEQYF | TGTGCCAGCAGTCCCGGGACAGGCTTCTACGAGCAGTACTTC | TRBD1 | TRBJ2-7 | NA | TRBV6-1
CASSYDRGGSYEQYF | TGTGCCAGCAGTTACGACAGGGGGGGCTCCTACGAGCAGTACTTC | TRBD1 | TRBJ2-7 | NA | TRBV6-6
CASSDNRGETQYF | TGTGCCAGCAGTGATAACAGGGGTGAGACCCAGTACTTC | TRBD1 | TRBJ2-5 | few | TRBV6-4
CAWTRTGLNYGYTF | TGTGCCTGGACCAGGACAGGGCTTAACTATGGCTACACCTTC | TRBD1 | TRBJ1-2 | NA | TRBV30
CASSRSPGGYNEQFF | TGTGCCAGCAGCCGTAGTCCGGGGGGATACAATGAGCAGTTCTTC | TRBD2 | TRBJ2-1 | NA | TRBV4-2
CASSSQGFKGYTF | TGTGCCAGCAGTTCCCAGGGTTTTAAAGGCTACACCTTC | NA | TRBJ1-2 | NA | TRBV28
CASSSPGQGKRGSNQPQHF | TGTGCCAGCAGCTCGCCGGGACAGGGAAAGAGGGGAAGCAATCAGCCCCAGCATTTT | TRBD1 | TRBJ1-5 | few | TRBV5-6
CASSVDAGNYGYTF | TGTGCCAGCAGCGTAGATGCGGGAAACTATGGCTACACCTTC | NA | TRBJ1-2 | once | TRBV9
CSASGGETQYF | TGCAGTGCTTCTGGGGGGGAGACCCAGTACTTC | NA | TRBJ2-5 | NA | TRBV20-1
CASSLYGQNTGELFF | TGCGCCAGCAGCTTGTACGGACAGAACACCGGGGAGCTGTTTTTT | NA | TRBJ2-2 | NA | TRBV5-1